These 21 T cell receptor beta chains came from one sample sequenced in a study of blood T cell repertoires in COVID-19. TCRdb keeps only in-frame clones here, not all; method: immunoSEQ multiplex PCR. The sample shows roughly 64,000 clones, roughly 70% of them seen only once. Material: PBMCs or T cells enriched from blood (not recorded which). The origin of the receptors is a woman aged 55-75 years who had been exposed to COVID-19.

The CDR3 spells CASRAHVRADTEAFF. For the CDR3, the DNA is TGTGCCAGCAGGGCTCATGTCAGGGCAGACACTGAAGCTTTCTTT. The chain employs TRBV7-9 and TRBJ1-1, with D possibly TRBD1 on 5 matching bases. The V and J ends lost 6 bases and 3 bases respectively, with 17 bases between them. The germline CDR1 and CDR2 sequences are SEHNR and FQNEAQ (reference sequence). The CDR3 consists of 15 residues.

The chain uses TRBV2 and TRBJ2-7; tentatively, D is TRBD2 (5 bases). Germline values: CDR1 SNHLY, CDR2 FYNNEI. The V gene lost 4 bases and the J gene lost 6 bases, with 10 bases spanning the gap. This CDR3 is 12 amino acids long. The CDR3 here is CASSAWAGEQYF. In DNA, the CDR3 is TGTGCCAGCAGTGCTTGGGCGGGCGAGCAGTACTTC.

There are many counts of this clone. The chain carries TRBV7-9 and TRBJ2-5; possibly TRBD2 for D (5 bases). Looked up from germline, CDR1 is SEHNR and CDR2 is FQNEAQ (reference sequence). The CDR3 sequence is 14 residues long. Trimming stripped 5 bases from V and 7 bases from J, with 17 bases between. The chain's CDR3 is CASSPETITVTQYF. For the CDR3, the DNA is TGTGCCAGCAGCCCTGAGACTATTACGGTGACCCAGTACTTC.

The V and J genes are TRBV6-1 and TRBJ2-5, with D perhaps TRBD1 (5 bases). CDR1 is MNHNS and CDR2 is SASEGT in the germline V gene. Trimming cost V 3 bases and J 3 bases, with 14 bases left between them. This CDR3 spans 15 amino acids. CDR3 protein: CASSDSVGREETQYF. As DNA, the CDR3 is TGTGCCAGCAGTGATAGTGTAGGCAGGGAAGAGACCCAGTACTTC.

The CDR3 region has the DNA TGTGCCTGGAGTCGGGAGACATTCACAGATACGCAGTATTTT. Residues: CAWSRETFTDTQYF. The V gene is TRBV30, the J gene TRBJ2-3; D may be TRBD2 (6 bases). The CDR3 is 14 residues long. Germline CDR1 is GTSNPN and CDR2 is SVGIG (reference sequence). The ends were cut back, 2 bases at V and 2 bases at J, with 11 bases in the middle.

The chain has TRBV15 and TRBJ1-5; D is ambiguous. Germline V gene sequence: CDR1 LNHNV, CDR2 YYDKDF (reference sequence). CDR3 length equals 16 residues. The ends were cut back, 5 bases at V and 5 bases at J, with 19 bases in the middle. The CDR3 loop is CATSLSVEQPDQPQHF. The DNA of the CDR3 is TGTGCCACCAGCCTCTCGGTAGAACAGCCAGATCAGCCCCAGCATTTT.

CDR3 sequence: CASSFRSDGYTF. As DNA, the CDR3 is TGCGCCAGCAGCTTTCGCTCAGATGGCTACACCTTC. The chain couples TRBV5-1 to TRBJ1-2; D gene unclear. CDR3 length: 12 residues. Trimming stripped 2 bases from V and 6 bases from J, with 8 bases between. The germline gives CDR1 SGHRS, CDR2 YFSETQ.

The V and J genes are TRBV28 and TRBJ1-5, with D possibly TRBD1 on 5 matching bases. With 7 bases removed from V and 7 bases from J, the gap between germline ends came to 20 bases. The CDR3 consists of 15 residues. CDR1 is MDHEN, CDR2 SYDVKM, per germline. The CDR3 here is CASTQGGGRGQPQHF. CDR3 sequence (DNA): TGTGCCAGCACCCAGGGAGGTGGCCGGGGCCAGCCCCAGCATTTT.

This rearrangement joins TRBV24-1 to TRBJ1-2; the D gene is possibly TRBD1 (5 bases). Trimming took off 4 bases at V and 8 bases at J, with 19 bases between the two ends. The CDR3 has 15 amino acids. CDR1 and CDR2 from the germline V gene are KGHDR and SFDVKD. The CDR3 DNA reads TGTGCCACCAGTGACACCCTGGGGCCCGCTAGGGGCTACACCTTC. Protein: CATSDTLGPARGYTF.

The chain links TRBV14 to TRBJ2-1; TRBD2 agrees at 8 bases. This CDR3 is built from 15 residues. Germline V CDR1 and CDR2: SGHDN, FVKESK. Losses at the gene ends were 3 bases for V and 3 bases for J; bases not matched to a gene: 4. The chain's CDR3 is CASSHRAGVYNEQFF. In DNA, the CDR3 is TGTGCCAGCAGCCACCGAGCGGGAGTCTACAATGAGCAGTTCTTC.

This chain links TRBV9 with TRBJ1-5; D gene ambiguous. The CDR3 contains 13 residues. CDR1 and CDR2 from the germline V gene are SGDLS and YYNGEE. The V and J ends lost 3 bases and 3 bases respectively, with 7 bases between them. CDR3 sequence (DNA): TGTGCCAGCAGCGAAACAGTCAATCAGCCCCAGCATTTT. It yields the protein CASSETVNQPQHF.

The V call is TRBV5-1, the J call TRBJ2-1, with 8 bases fitting TRBD2. CDR1 and CDR2 (germline): SGHRS, YFSETQ. The V and J ends lost 4 bases and 9 bases, in that order; junction bases with no gene match: 12. CDR3 length: 15 residues. CDR3 region: CASSPEPGLVTEQFF. Written as DNA, the CDR3 is TGCGCCAGCAGCCCGGAGCCGGGACTAGTAACTGAGCAGTTCTTC.

The chain employs TRBV2 and TRBJ1-1; no clear D gene. The germline CDR1 and CDR2 sequences are SNHLY and FYNNEI. The length of the CDR3 is 12 residues. Trimming stripped 1 base from V and 6 bases from J, with 6 bases between. CDR3 protein: CASSEVAAEAFF. The CDR3 DNA sequence: TGTGCCAGCAGTGAAGTCGCGGCTGAAGCTTTCTTT.

The V call is TRBV30, the J call TRBJ2-1; 12 bases fit TRBD2. The germline gives CDR1 GTSNPN, CDR2 SVGIG (reference sequence). The CDR3 spans 16 residues. After removal of 0 bases from V and 5 bases from J, the junction contained 5 bases not matched to a gene. CDR3 region: CAWSVRLAGGHNEQFF. The CDR3 coding sequence is TGTGCCTGGAGTGTAAGGCTAGCGGGGGGGCACAATGAGCAGTTCTTC.

The chain links TRBV19 to TRBJ1-5; the match to TRBD1 covers 8 bases. V was pared by 5 bases and J by 5 bases, with 17 bases of the junction left unmatched. This CDR3 has 18 residues. Germline CDR1 is LNHDA and CDR2 is SQIVND (reference sequence). The CDR3 here is CASSRSGTGVRGDQPQHF. The CDR3 DNA is TGTGCCAGTAGTCGGTCTGGGACAGGAGTCCGGGGAGATCAGCCCCAGCATTTT.

This rearrangement joins TRBV7-2 to TRBJ2-1, with 11 bases fitting TRBD2. This CDR3 region has 14 residues. Per germline, CDR1 SGHTA and CDR2 FQGNSA. V was clipped by 9 bases and J by 4 bases; unmatched bases: 5. For the CDR3, the DNA is TGTGCCAGTACCGGGACTAGCGGTTACAATGAGCAGTTCTTC. Translated: CASTGTSGYNEQFF.

This sequence joins TRBV5-5 and TRBJ2-2, with a weak D call TRBD1 (6 bases). Deletions cut 7 bases from V and 4 bases from J, with 11 bases between. The CDR3 is 13 amino acids. CDR1 SGHKS and CDR2 YYEKEE come from the germline V gene (reference sequence). CDR3 loop: CASEKGVTGELFF. The CDR3, as DNA: TGTGCCAGCGAGAAGGGGGTCACCGGGGAGCTGTTTTTT.

The chain joins TRBV24-1 to TRBJ2-3; 9 positions match TRBD1. V lost 2 bases to trimming and J lost 5 bases; unmatched junction nucleotides: 4. This CDR3 contains 15 residues. Per the germline V gene, CDR1 is KGHDR and CDR2 is SFDVKD. The CDR3 spells CATSDWGQGIDTQYF. In DNA, the CDR3 is TGTGCCACCAGTGATTGGGGACAGGGAATAGATACGCAGTATTTT.

DNA for the CDR3: TGTGCCAGCAGCCGACTACTAGCGGGAGGGCCATATAATGAGCAGTTCTTC. Translation: CASSRLLAGGPYNEQFF. The rearrangement links TRBV14 to TRBJ2-1; TRBD2 matches 13 bases. V lost 4 bases and J lost 7; bases outside the gene matches: 10. Germline V CDR1 and CDR2: SGHDN, FVKESK. The CDR3 is 17 residues long.

This chain links TRBV7-8 with TRBJ2-1; D possibly corresponds to TRBD1 (6 bases). The V gene lost 5 bases and the J gene lost 6 bases, with 17 bases spanning the gap. CDR1 and CDR2 from the germline V gene are SGHVS and FQNEAQ. The CDR3 runs to 15 residues. CDR3 bases: TGTGCCAGCAGCACCTACAGGGCGGCCCTCAATGAGCAGTTCTTC. Translating it yields CASSTYRAALNEQFF.

J is TRBJ1-1 and V is TRBV2; TRBD1 might be the D (5 bases). The germline V gene has CDR1 SNHLY and CDR2 FYNNEI. V shed 6 bases and J shed 0 bases, with 11 bases lying between them. This CDR3 has 14 residues. The CDR3 loop reads CASSGDLLNTEAFF. CDR3 nucleotides: TGTGCCAGCAGCGGGGACTTACTGAACACTGAAGCTTTCTTT.